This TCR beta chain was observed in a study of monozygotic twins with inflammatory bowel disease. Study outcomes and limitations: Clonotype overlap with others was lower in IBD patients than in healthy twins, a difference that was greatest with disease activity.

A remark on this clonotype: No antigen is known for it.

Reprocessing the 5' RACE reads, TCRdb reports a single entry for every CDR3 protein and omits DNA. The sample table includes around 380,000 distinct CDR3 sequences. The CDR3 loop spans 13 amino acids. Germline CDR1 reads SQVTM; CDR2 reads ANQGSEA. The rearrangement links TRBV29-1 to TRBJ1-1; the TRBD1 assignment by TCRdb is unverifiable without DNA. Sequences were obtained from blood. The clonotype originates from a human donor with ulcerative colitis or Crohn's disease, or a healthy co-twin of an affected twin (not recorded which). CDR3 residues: CSVAWTGVTEAFF.